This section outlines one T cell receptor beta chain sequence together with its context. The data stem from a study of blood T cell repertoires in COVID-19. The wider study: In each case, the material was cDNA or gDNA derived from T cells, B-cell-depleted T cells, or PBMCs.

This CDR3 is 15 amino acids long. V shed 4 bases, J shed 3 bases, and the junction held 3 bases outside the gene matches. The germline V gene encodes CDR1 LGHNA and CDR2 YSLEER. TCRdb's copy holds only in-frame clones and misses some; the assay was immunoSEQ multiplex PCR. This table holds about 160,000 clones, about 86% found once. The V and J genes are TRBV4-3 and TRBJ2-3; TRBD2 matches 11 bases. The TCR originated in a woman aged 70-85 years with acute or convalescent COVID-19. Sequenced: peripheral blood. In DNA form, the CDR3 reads TGCGCCAGCAGCCCCTTAGCGGGGGGGACAGATACGCAGTATTTT. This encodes CASSPLAGGTDTQYF.